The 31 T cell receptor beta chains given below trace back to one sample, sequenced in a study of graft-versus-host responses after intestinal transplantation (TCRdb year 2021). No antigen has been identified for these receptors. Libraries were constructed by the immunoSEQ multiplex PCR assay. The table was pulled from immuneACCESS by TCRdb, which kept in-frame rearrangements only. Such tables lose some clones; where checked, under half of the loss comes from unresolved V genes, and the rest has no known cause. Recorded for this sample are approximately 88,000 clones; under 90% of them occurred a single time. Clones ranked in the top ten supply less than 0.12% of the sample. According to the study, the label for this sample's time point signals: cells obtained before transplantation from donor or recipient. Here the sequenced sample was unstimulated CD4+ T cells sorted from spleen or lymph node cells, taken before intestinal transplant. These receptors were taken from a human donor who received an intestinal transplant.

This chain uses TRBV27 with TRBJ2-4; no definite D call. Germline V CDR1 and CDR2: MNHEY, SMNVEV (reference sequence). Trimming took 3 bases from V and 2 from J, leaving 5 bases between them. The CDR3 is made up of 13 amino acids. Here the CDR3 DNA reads TGTGCCAGCAGTTTGGGCACCAAAAACATTCAGTACTTC. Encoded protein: CASSLGTKNIQYF.

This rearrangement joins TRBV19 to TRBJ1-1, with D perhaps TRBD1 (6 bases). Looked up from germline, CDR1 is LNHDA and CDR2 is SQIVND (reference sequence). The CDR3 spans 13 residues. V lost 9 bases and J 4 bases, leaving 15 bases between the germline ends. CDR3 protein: CASQGHPGTEAFF. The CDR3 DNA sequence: TGTGCCAGCCAGGGGCACCCGGGCACTGAAGCTTTCTTT.

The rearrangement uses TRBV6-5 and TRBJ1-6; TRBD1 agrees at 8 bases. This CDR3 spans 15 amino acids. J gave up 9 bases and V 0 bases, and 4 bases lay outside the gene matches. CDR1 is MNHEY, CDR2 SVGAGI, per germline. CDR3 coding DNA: TGTGCCAGCAGTTACTCGAGACAGGGGAGTTCACCCCTCCACTTT. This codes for CASSYSRQGSSPLHF.

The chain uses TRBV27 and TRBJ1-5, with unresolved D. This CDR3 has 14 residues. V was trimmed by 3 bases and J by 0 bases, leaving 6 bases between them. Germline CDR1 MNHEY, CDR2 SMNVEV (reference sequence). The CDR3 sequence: CASSLRDSNQPQHF. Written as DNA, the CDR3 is TGTGCCAGCAGTTTGAGGGATAGCAATCAGCCCCAGCATTTT.

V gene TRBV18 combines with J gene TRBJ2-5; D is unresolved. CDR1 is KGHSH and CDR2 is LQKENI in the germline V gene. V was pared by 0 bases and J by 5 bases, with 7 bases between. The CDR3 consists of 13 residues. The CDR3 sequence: CASSPPERETQYF. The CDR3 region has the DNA TGTGCCAGCTCACCACCGGAGCGTGAGACCCAGTACTTC.

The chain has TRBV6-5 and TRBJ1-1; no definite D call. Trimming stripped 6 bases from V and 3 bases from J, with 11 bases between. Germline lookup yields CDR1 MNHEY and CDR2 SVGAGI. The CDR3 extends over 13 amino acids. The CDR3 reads CASSPGRYTEAFF. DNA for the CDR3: TGTGCCAGCAGCCCTGGCCGTTACACTGAAGCTTTCTTT.

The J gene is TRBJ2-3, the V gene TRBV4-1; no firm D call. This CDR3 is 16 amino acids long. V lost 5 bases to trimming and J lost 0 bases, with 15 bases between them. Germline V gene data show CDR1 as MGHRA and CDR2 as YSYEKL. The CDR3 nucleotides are TGCGCCAGCAGCACGCTAGGCGGCACTAGCACAGATACGCAGTATTTT. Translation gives CASSTLGGTSTDTQYF.

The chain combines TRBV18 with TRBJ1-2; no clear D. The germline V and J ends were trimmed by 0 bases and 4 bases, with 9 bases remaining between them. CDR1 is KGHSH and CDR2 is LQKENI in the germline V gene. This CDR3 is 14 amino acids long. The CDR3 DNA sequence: TGTGCCAGCTCACCACCGGCAGGCAGCTATGGCTACACCTTC. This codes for CASSPPAGSYGYTF.

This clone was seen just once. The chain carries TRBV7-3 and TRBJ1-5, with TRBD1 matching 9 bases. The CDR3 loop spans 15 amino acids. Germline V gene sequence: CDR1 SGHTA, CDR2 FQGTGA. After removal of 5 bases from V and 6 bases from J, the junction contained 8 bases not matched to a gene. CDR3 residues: CASSLTGGVGQPQHF. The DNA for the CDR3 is TGTGCCAGCAGCCTTACAGGGGGCGTCGGTCAGCCCCAGCATTTT.

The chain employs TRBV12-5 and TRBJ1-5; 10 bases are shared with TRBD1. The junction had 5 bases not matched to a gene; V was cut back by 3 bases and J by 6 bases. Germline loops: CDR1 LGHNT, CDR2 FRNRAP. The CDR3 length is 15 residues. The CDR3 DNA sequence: TGTGCTAGTGGTTTTTCGGACAGGGGGGGTCAGCCCCAGCATTTT. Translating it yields CASGFSDRGGQPQHF. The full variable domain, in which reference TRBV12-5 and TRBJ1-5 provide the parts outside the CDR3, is DARVTQTPRHKVTEMGQEVTMRCQPILGHNTVFWYRQTMMQGLELLAYFRNRAPLDDSGMPKDRFSAEMPDATLATLKIQPSEPRDSAVYFCASGFSDRGGQPQHFGDGTRLSIL.

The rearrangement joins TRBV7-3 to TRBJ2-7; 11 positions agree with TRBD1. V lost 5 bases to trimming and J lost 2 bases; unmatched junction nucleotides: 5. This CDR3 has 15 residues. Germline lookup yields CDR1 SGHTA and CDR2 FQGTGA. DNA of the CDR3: TGTGCCAGCAGCGGAGGGACAGGGGGGGCCTACGAGCAGTACTTC. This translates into CASSGGTGGAYEQYF.

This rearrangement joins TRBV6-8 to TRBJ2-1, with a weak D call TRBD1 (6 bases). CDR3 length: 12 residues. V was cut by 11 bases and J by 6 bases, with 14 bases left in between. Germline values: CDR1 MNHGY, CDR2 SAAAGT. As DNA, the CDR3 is TGTGCCTCATCGACAGGCTCCAATGAGCAGTTCTTC. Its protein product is CASSTGSNEQFF.

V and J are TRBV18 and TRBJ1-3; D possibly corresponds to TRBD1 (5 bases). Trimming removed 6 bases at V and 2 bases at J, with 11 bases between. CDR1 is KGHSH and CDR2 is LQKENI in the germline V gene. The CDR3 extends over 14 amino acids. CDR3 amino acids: CASSQGVAGNTIYF. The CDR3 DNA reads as TGTGCCAGCTCGCAGGGTGTAGCTGGAAACACCATATATTTT.

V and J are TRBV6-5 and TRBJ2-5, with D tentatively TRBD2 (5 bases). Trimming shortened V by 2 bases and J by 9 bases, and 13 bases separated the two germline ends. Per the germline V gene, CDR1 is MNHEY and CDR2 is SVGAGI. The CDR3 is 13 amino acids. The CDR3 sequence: CASSYPNTGAQYF. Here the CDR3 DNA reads TGTGCCAGCAGTTACCCCAACACCGGGGCCCAGTACTTC.

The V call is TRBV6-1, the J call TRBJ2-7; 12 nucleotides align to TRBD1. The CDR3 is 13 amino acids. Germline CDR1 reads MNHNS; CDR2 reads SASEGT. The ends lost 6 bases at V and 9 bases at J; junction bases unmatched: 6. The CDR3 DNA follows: TGTGCCAGCAGGGCGGGACAGGGGGCTTTGCAGTACTTC. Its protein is CASRAGQGALQYF.

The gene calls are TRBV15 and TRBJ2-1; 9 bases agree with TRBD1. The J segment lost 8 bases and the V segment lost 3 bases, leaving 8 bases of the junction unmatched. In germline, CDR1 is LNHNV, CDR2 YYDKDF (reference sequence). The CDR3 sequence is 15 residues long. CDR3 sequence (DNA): TGTGCCACCAGCAGTTTCGGGACAGGGATCGATGAGCAGTTCTTC. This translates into CATSSFGTGIDEQFF. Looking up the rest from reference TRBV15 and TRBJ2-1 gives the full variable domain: DAMVIQNPRYQVTQFGKPVTLSCSQTLNHNVMYWYQQKSSQAPKLLFHYYDKDFNNEADTPDNFQSRRPNTSFCFLDIRSPGLGDTAMYLCATSSFGTGIDEQFFGPGTRLTVL.

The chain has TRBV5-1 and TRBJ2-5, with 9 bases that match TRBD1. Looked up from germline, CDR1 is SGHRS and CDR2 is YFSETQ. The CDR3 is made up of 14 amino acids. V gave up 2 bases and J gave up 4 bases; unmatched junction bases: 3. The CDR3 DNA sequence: TGCGCCAGCAGCTTCACAGGGGGCGCAGAGACCCAGTACTTC. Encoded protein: CASSFTGGAETQYF.

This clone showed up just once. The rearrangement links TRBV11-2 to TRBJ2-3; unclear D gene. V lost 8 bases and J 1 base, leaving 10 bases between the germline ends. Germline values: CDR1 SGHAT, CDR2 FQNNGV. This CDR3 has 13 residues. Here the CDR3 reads CASCAGGTDTQYF. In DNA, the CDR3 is TGTGCCAGCTGCGCAGGTGGCACAGATACGCAGTATTTT.

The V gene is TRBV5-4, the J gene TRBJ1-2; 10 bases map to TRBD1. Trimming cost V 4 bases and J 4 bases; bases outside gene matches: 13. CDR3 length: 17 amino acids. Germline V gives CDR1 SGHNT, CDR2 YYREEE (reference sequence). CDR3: CASSPPPGTGDGYGYTF. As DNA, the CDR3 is TGTGCCAGCAGCCCCCCACCCGGGACAGGGGACGGCTATGGCTACACCTTC.

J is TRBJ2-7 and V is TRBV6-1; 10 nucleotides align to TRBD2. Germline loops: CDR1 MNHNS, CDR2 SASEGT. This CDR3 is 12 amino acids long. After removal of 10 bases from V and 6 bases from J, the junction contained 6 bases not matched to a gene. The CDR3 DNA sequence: TGTGCCAACCTAGGGACTAGCGCCGAGCAGTACTTC. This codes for CANLGTSAEQYF.

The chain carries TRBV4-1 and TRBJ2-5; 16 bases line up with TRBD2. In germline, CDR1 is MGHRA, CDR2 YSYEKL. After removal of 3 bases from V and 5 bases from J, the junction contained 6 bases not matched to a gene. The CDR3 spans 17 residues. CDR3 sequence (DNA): TGCGCCAGCAGCCAGGGACTAGCGGGGGGGCCTGGGGAGACCCAGTACTTC. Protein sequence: CASSQGLAGGPGETQYF.

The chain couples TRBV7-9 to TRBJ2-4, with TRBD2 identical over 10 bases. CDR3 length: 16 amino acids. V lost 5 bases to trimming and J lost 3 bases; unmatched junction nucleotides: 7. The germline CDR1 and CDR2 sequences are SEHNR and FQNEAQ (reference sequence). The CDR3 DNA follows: TGTGCCAGCAGCAGGGACGGGACTAGCGTCAAAAACATTCAGTACTTC. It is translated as CASSRDGTSVKNIQYF.

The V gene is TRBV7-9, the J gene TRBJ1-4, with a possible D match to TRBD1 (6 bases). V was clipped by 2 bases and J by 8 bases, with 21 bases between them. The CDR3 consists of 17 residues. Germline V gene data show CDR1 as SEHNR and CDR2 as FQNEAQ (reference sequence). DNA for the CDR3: TGTGCCAGCAGCTTAAGGGGGACCCGGGCCCACGACGAAAAACTGTTTTTT. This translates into CASSLRGTRAHDEKLFF. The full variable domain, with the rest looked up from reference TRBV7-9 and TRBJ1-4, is DTGVSQNPRHKITKRGQNVTFRCDPISEHNRLYWYRQTLGQGPEFLTYFQNEAQLEKSRLLSDRFSAERPKGSFSTLEIQRTEQGDSAMYLCASSLRGTRAHDEKLFFGSGTQLSVL.

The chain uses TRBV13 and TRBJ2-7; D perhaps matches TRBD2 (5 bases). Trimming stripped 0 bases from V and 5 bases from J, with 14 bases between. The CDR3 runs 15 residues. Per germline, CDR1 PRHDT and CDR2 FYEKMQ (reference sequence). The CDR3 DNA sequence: TGTGCCAGCAGCTTAGGCCGCGGAGGTCCGGACGAGCAGTACTTC. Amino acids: CASSLGRGGPDEQYF. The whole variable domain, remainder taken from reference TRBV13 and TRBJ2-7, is AAGVIQSPRHLIKEKRETATLKCYPIPRHDTVYWYQQGPGQDPQFLISFYEKMQSDKGSIPDRFSAQQFSDYHSELNMSSLELGDSALYFCASSLGRGGPDEQYFGPGTRLTVT.

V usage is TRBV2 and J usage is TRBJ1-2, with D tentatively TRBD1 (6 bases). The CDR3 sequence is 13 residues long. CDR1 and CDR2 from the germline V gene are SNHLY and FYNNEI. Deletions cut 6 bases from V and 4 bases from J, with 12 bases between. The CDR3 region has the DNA TGTGCCAGCAGACAGGGCGGGGGCTATGGCTACACCTTC. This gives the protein CASRQGGGYGYTF.

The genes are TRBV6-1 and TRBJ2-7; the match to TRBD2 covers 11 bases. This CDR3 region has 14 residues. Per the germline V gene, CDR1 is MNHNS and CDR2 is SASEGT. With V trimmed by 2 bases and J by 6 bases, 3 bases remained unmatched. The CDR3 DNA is TGTGCCAGCAGTGAAATAGCGGGGGGGCTCGAGCAGTACTTC. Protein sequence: CASSEIAGGLEQYF.

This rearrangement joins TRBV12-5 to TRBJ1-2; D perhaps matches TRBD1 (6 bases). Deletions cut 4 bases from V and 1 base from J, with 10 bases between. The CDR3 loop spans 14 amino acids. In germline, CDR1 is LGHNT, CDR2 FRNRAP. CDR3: CASGSDRINYGYTF. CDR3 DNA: TGTGCTAGTGGTTCGGACAGAATTAACTATGGCTACACCTTC.

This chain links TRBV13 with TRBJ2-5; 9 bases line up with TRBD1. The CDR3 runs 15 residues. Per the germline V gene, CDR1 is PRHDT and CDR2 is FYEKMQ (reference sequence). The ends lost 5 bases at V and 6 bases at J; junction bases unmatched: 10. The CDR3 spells CASSHRGLLLKTQYF. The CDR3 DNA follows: TGTGCCAGCAGCCACAGGGGGCTGCTGCTTAAGACCCAGTACTTC. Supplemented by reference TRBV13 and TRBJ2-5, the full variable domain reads AAGVIQSPRHLIKEKRETATLKCYPIPRHDTVYWYQQGPGQDPQFLISFYEKMQSDKGSIPDRFSAQQFSDYHSELNMSSLELGDSALYFCASSHRGLLLKTQYFGPGTRLLVL.

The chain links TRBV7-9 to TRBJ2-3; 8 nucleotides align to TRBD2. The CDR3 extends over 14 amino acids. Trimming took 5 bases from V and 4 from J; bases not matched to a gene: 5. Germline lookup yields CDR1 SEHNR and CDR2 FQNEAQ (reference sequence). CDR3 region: CASSPGGDADTQYF. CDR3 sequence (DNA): TGTGCCAGCAGCCCGGGGGGGGACGCAGATACGCAGTATTTT. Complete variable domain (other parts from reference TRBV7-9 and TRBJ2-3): DTGVSQNPRHKITKRGQNVTFRCDPISEHNRLYWYRQTLGQGPEFLTYFQNEAQLEKSRLLSDRFSAERPKGSFSTLEIQRTEQGDSAMYLCASSPGGDADTQYFGPGTRLTVL.

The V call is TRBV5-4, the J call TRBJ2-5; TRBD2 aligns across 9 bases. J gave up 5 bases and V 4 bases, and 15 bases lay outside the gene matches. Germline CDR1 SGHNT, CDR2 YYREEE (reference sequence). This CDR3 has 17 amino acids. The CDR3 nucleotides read TGTGCCAGCAGCCCGAGCGGGGGGCCCACGAGGGCGGAGACCCAGTACTTC. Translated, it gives CASSPSGGPTRAETQYF.

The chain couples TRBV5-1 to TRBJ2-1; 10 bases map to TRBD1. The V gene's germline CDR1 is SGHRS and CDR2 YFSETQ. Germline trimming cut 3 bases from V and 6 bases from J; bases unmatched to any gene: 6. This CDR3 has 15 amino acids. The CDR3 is CASSSAGTGANEQFF. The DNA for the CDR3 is TGCGCCAGCAGCTCAGCCGGGACAGGGGCCAATGAGCAGTTCTTC.